The T cell receptor beta chain described here comes from a study of control samples from healthy donors and cancer patients. The table came from immunoSEQ multiplex PCR; TCRdb's copy has only in-frame clones and leaves some out. Of under 150,000 clones listed, over 75% were seen once; the top ten hold about 2.9%. The CDR3 runs 14 residues. CDR1 is SGHDT and CDR2 is YYEEEE in the germline V gene. V was clipped by 4 bases and J by 7 bases, with 17 bases between them. The sequencing sample was made of blood. The receptor was derived from a man aged 60 to 75 in good health. This chain uses TRBV5-6 with TRBJ1-1; D remains unclear. CDR3 sequence reads: CASSLFYGALEAFF. Here the CDR3 DNA reads TGTGCCAGCAGCCTGTTTTATGGAGCTCTTGAAGCTTTCTTT.